This T cell receptor (beta chain) was identified during a study of blood T cell repertoires in COVID-19 (dated by TCRdb to 2020 to 2022). With regard to the full study: The collaborator samples originated in the United States, Italy and Spain and spanned the acute and convalescent phases of COVID-19. The prospective study material was composed of cDNA or gDNA derived from T cells, B-cell-depleted T cells, or PBMCs. Deeply sampled blood TCRbeta repertoires from subjects exposed to, actively infected with, or recovered from COVID-19 were included in the dataset. A freely available public database, intended as a resource for researchers studying the immune response to SARS-CoV-2, is where the repertoires were released. Samples were obtained from the ongoing ImmuneRACE study (first 160 participants) and from 1,254 subjects provided by 6 global collaborators. The sample metadata nearly always contained a de-identified subject ID, COVID-19 status, age in years and sex. Where available, HLA class I and class II types were taken from metadata supplied by the sample provider and were not determined by assay-based typing.

To note about this clone: Its antigen has not been determined. Base qualities are not at hand, and no much larger clone is one base apart.

Enrolling through a virtual design, the prospective study's participants ranged in age from roughly 18 to 95 years and lived across about two dozen United States geographic areas. To assign participants to cohorts, the prospective study relied on clinical history that participants themselves reported in a screening survey and a study questionnaire. Recovered participants in ImmuneRACE Cohort 3 were defined as having two consecutive negative NP/OP PCR tests, clearance from a healthcare professional, or resolution of symptoms. In the prospective study, mobile phlebotomists collected whole blood, serum and a nasopharyngeal or oropharyngeal swab from each participant. Additional blood draws and questionnaires over an approximately two-month period could optionally be provided by prospective study participants. Blood samples from the prospective study were shipped frozen or at room temperature prior to DNA extraction.

TCRbeta CDR3 regions were amplified from genomic DNA by means of the immunoSEQ Assay, a bias-controlled multiplex PCR. In the paper's pipeline: The number of nucleated cells in each sample was estimated by amplification of reference gene primers within the assay. To quantify the absolute abundance of each unique TCRbeta CDR3 rearrangement, sequence reads were collapsed and filtered. For each sample, productive Simpson clonality was calculated as the square root of Simpson's diversity index over productive rearrangements. In TCRdb, the immuneACCESS table is reduced to in-frame sequences with V and J assigned. These tables do not hold every clone; where another copy was compared, an unresolved V gene accounts for under half, and the others remain unexplained. V and J calls and clone size are as listed in that table; D and trimming were resolved from the DNA. The sample table lists approximately 290,000 clones, around nine tenths of them with a count of one. 0.95% to 1.3% of the sample goes to the ten largest clones.

V is cut by 2 bases and J by 6 bases, and the space between the germline ends is 14 bases. Inclusive of the bounding cysteine and phenylalanine, the CDR3 is 14 residues long. Of all the DNA, just the CDR3 is kept, 42 bases in frame from base 1. CDR1 and CDR2, per the germline V gene, are MDHEN and SYDVKM. Paper-wide results and their limitations: The quantity of clinical and demographic metadata differed by source and by participant and was supplied without curation.

The sequence came from a woman in her 30s who had recovered from COVID-19. The sequenced sample was PBMCs or T cells enriched from blood (not recorded which). The chain links TRBV28 with TRBJ2-7, with no confident D gene call. Here is the DNA: TGTGCCAGCAGTTTAGGAGCGCTACCCTCCGAGCAGTACTTC. Translation gives CASSLGALPSEQYF.